The rows below give T cell receptor beta chains drawn from one sample of a study of tumor and adjacent non-tumor tissue in lung cancer. TCRdb fed the multiplex PCR reads into MiXCR, producing one record per CDR3 protein. The sample consists of about 44,000 distinct CDR3 sequences, roughly two thirds of them appearing once. Sequencing was carried out using distant non-tumor lung tissue. These TCRs come from a woman in her 40s with non-small cell lung cancer. CDR3s include the opening cysteine and the closing phenylalanine or tryptophan. A D gene is named only where the DNA matches it firmly. Some rows mark clone size as missing; the rest say once, few, many or name a class of expanded clone.

abundance: -; d_gene: -; v_gene: TRBV4-1; j_gene: TRBJ2-7; CDR3nt: TGCGCCATCAGCCAAGGTCCGAGAGCCTACGAACAGTACTTC; CDR3aa: CAISQGPRAYEQYF
abundance: -; d_gene: -; v_gene: TRBV6-6; j_gene: TRBJ1-3; CDR3nt: TGTGCCAGCAGTTATGTCGGTCGGGAGATTGGAAACACCATATGTTTT; CDR3aa: CASSYVGREIGNTICF
abundance: many; d_gene: -; v_gene: TRBV7-9; j_gene: TRBJ1-6; CDR3nt: TGTGCCAGCAGCATACGCGGGACAAATTCACCCCTCCACTTT; CDR3aa: CASSIRGTNSPLHF
abundance: few; d_gene: -; v_gene: TRBV20-1; j_gene: TRBJ2-2; CDR3nt: TGCAGTGCTGCGGACCAACCGAACACCGGGGAGCTGTTTTTT; CDR3aa: CSAADQPNTGELFF
abundance: -; d_gene: -; v_gene: TRBV5-6; j_gene: TRBJ2-3; CDR3nt: TGTACCAGCAGCTTGGGTATCCTTAGCACCGACACGCAGTATTTT; CDR3aa: CTSSLGILSTDTQYF
abundance: few; d_gene: TRBD2; v_gene: TRBV28; j_gene: TRBJ2-3; CDR3nt: TGTGCCAGCAGTTTTCATCAAATCACCGGGACTAGTGGCGGCACAGATACGCAGTATTTT; CDR3aa: CASSFHQITGTSGGTDTQYF
abundance: many; d_gene: TRBD2; v_gene: TRBV29-1; j_gene: TRBJ2-1; CDR3nt: TGCAGCGTTGTGCGGGAGCTCGACTACAATGAGCAGTTCTTC; CDR3aa: CSVVRELDYNEQFF
abundance: -; d_gene: -; v_gene: TRBV9; j_gene: TRBJ2-5; CDR3nt: TGTGCCAGCAGCATAGGGCCAGGTCCTGAGGAGACCCAGTACTTC; CDR3aa: CASSIGPGPEETQYF
abundance: many; d_gene: -; v_gene: TRBV6-5; j_gene: TRBJ2-7; CDR3nt: TGTGCCAGCAGTTACGCTGACGGTGCCTCCTACGAGCAGTACTTC; CDR3aa: CASSYADGASYEQYF
abundance: -; d_gene: -; v_gene: TRBV11-2; j_gene: TRBJ2-6; CDR3nt: TGTGCCAGCAACTGGTCAGACCTCTCTGAGGACAACGTCCTGACTTTC; CDR3aa: CASNWSDLSEDNVLTF
abundance: -; d_gene: -; v_gene: TRBV4-2; j_gene: TRBJ2-7; CDR3nt: TGCGCCAGCAGCCAAGATTATGCTAGCGAGGGGGCTACCTACGATCAGTACTTC; CDR3aa: CASSQDYASEGATYDQYF
abundance: many; d_gene: -; v_gene: TRBV21-1; j_gene: TRBJ2-1; CDR3nt: TGTGCCAGCAGTAAGGGTAATGGGACTGTACTACCCCTGTACAATGAGCAGTTCTTC; CDR3aa: CASSKGNGTVLPLYNEQFF
abundance: -; d_gene: -; v_gene: TRBV10-2; j_gene: TRBJ1-1; CDR3nt: TGCGCTAGCGGGCGTGGGAACGCTGAAGCTTTCTTT; CDR3aa: CASGRGNAEAFF
abundance: once; d_gene: -; v_gene: TRBV29-1; j_gene: TRBJ2-1; CDR3nt: TGCAGCGATGCCGACAATAAGCAGTTCTTC; CDR3aa: CSDADNKQFF
abundance: -; d_gene: -; v_gene: TRBV28; j_gene: TRBJ2-3; CDR3nt: TGTGCCAGCAGCCAGGGCAGGGCCACAGATACGCAGTATTTT; CDR3aa: CASSQGRATDTQYF
abundance: -; d_gene: TRBD2; v_gene: TRBV30; j_gene: TRBJ2-7; CDR3nt: TGTGCCTGGAGCCAACCCGGAGCGGGAGGGCCCGAGCAGTACTTC; CDR3aa: CAWSQPGAGGPEQYF
abundance: -; d_gene: -; v_gene: TRBV4-1; j_gene: TRBJ2-3; CDR3nt: TGCGGCAGCAGCCAGAGGGAGCTAAGCACAGATACGCTGTATTTT; CDR3aa: CGSSQRELSTDTLYF
abundance: many; d_gene: TRBD1; v_gene: TRBV6-5; j_gene: TRBJ1-6; CDR3nt: TGTGCCAGCAGTTTCGGACGGGACAGGGATAATTCACCTCTCCACTTT; CDR3aa: CASSFGRDRDNSPLHF
abundance: many; d_gene: -; v_gene: TRBV13; j_gene: TRBJ2-3; CDR3nt: TGTGCCAGCAGCACGAGGACAGCGAAGACATCAGATACGCAGTATTTT; CDR3aa: CASSTRTAKTSDTQYF
abundance: many; d_gene: -; v_gene: TRBV28; j_gene: TRBJ2-3; CDR3nt: TGTGCCAGCAGTTACCCGCCGGGACGATCCACAGATACGCAGTATTTT; CDR3aa: CASSYPPGRSTDTQYF
abundance: few; d_gene: TRBD1; v_gene: TRBV5-4; j_gene: TRBJ1-6; CDR3nt: TGTGCCAGCAGCACGCAGGGTCAGGGGGAATCACCCCTCCACTTT; CDR3aa: CASSTQGQGESPLHF
abundance: many; d_gene: -; v_gene: TRBV6-2/TRBV6-3; j_gene: TRBJ1-5; CDR3nt: TGTGCCAGCACGGACCATAGCAATCAGCCCCAGCATTTT; CDR3aa: CASTDHSNQPQHF
abundance: many; d_gene: TRBD2; v_gene: TRBV6-5; j_gene: TRBJ2-5; CDR3nt: TGTGCCAGCAGGGCTAGCGGGAGGTACCAAGAGACCCAGTACTTC; CDR3aa: CASRASGRYQETQYF
abundance: -; d_gene: -; v_gene: TRBV6-1; j_gene: TRBJ2-3; CDR3nt: TGTGCCAGTACGAGACTAGAGACGTCAGATACGCAGTATTTT; CDR3aa: CASTRLETSDTQYF
abundance: once; d_gene: TRBD1; v_gene: TRBV5-6; j_gene: TRBJ1-2; CDR3nt: TGTGCCAGCAGTTTAGGGGACAGTGGCATCTATGGCTACACCTTC; CDR3aa: CASSLGDSGIYGYTF
abundance: -; d_gene: -; v_gene: TRBV28; j_gene: TRBJ1-3; CDR3nt: TGTGCCAGCAGTTTGGCGGGGGCCAGGGGTGTAATCCCTCCTGAAAACACCATATATTTT; CDR3aa: CASSLAGARGVIPPENTIYF
abundance: -; d_gene: TRBD2; v_gene: TRBV7-3; j_gene: TRBJ2-1; CDR3nt: TGTGCCAGCGGCTCGATACCGGGACTAGTATCCTACAATGAGCAGTTCTTC; CDR3aa: CASGSIPGLVSYNEQFF
abundance: few; d_gene: -; v_gene: TRBV4-1; j_gene: TRBJ1-2; CDR3nt: TGCGCCAGCAGCCAAGGAGCCAGACGGGGCTACACCTTC; CDR3aa: CASSQGARRGYTF
abundance: many; d_gene: TRBD2; v_gene: TRBV10-1; j_gene: TRBJ2-7; CDR3nt: TGCGCCAGCAGCCCGACTAGCGGGAGGGACGAGCAGTACTTC; CDR3aa: CASSPTSGRDEQYF
abundance: few; d_gene: -; v_gene: TRBV5-1; j_gene: TRBJ2-3; CDR3nt: TGCGCCAGCACCGACCTGGGGGATACGCAGTATTTT; CDR3aa: CASTDLGDTQYF
abundance: once; d_gene: -; v_gene: TRBV6-2/TRBV6-3; j_gene: TRBJ2-7; CDR3nt: TGTACCAGCAGTTACTCATCAGGGTTTATGAGTGGTGAGCAGTACTTC; CDR3aa: CTSSYSSGFMSGEQYF
abundance: -; d_gene: -; v_gene: TRBV11-1; j_gene: TRBJ1-1; CDR3nt: TGTGTCAGCAGCGACTTACTAAACACTGAAGCTTTCTTT; CDR3aa: CVSSDLLNTEAFF
abundance: -; d_gene: TRBD1; v_gene: TRBV11-3; j_gene: TRBJ2-1; CDR3nt: TGTGCCAGCAGCTCCCCGGGACAGGTCAGGAGTGAGCAGTTCTTC; CDR3aa: CASSSPGQVRSEQFF
abundance: -; d_gene: TRBD1; v_gene: TRBV30; j_gene: TRBJ1-2; CDR3nt: TGTGCCTGTTCCGTGGGTACAGGGGACGTCTATGGCTACATCTTC; CDR3aa: CACSVGTGDVYGYIF
abundance: many; d_gene: -; v_gene: TRBV7-9; j_gene: TRBJ1-5; CDR3nt: TGTGCCAGCAGCGCCCAAGCCAATCAGCCCCAGCATTTT; CDR3aa: CASSAQANQPQHF
abundance: many; d_gene: -; v_gene: TRBV5-6; j_gene: TRBJ1-5; CDR3nt: TGTGCCAGCAGCGGTGGCGGTCAGCCCCAGCATTTT; CDR3aa: CASSGGGQPQHF
abundance: once; d_gene: TRBD2; v_gene: TRBV11-2; j_gene: TRBJ2-1; CDR3nt: TGTGCCAGTAGCTGGACTAGCGGGAACAATGAGCATTTCTTC; CDR3aa: CASSWTSGNNEHFF